This TCR beta chain was sequenced in a study of T cell repertoires in cytomegalovirus infection. Study as a whole: CMV epitopes that were recently identified and HLA-C-restricted were used alongside well-studied HLA-B-restricted ones.

Using its own MiXCR run on the reads, TCRdb lists one record per CDR3 protein. The table shows around 310,000 distinct CDR3 sequences, with 25% to 30% occurring only once. For this clonotype: Antigen: not known.

V lost 5 bases and J lost 0; bases outside the gene matches: 7. The CDR3 is made up of 15 amino acids. CDR1 is SGHVT, CDR2 SQSDAQ, per germline. General study results and limits: Dominating the ex vivo response were TCR beta clonotypes that were CMV-specific and HLA-C-restricted.

The sample consisted of cultured PBMCs, taken from culture after CMV antigen stimulation. V gene TRBV7-4 combines with J gene TRBJ2-7; 7 positions agree with TRBD1. This TCR was recovered from a human donor in good health (CMV status not recorded). Some clones in this sample may be carry-over from other donors' samples. The chain's CDR3 is CASSATGAPSYEQYF. The CDR3, as DNA: TGTGCCAGCAGCGCCACAGGGGCCCCCTCCTACGAGCAGTACTTC. The full variable domain, rest sourced from reference TRBV7-4 and TRBJ2-7, is GAGVSQSPRYKVAKRGRDVALRCDSISGHVTLYWYRQTLGQGSEVLTYSQSDAQRDKSGRPSGRFSAERPERSVSTLKIQRTEQGDSAVYLCASSATGAPSYEQYFGPGTRLTVT.